This TCR beta chain was recorded in a study of T cells after yellow fever vaccination. CDR1 and CDR2 (germline): SGHNT, YYREEE (reference sequence). The CDR3 runs to 15 residues. The germline V and J ends were trimmed by 3 bases and 3 bases, with 15 bases remaining between them. TCRdb processed the 5' RACE reads anew with MiXCR; each CDR3 protein has one entry. The data show approximately 580,000 distinct CDR3 sequences, with about a sixth seen just once and approximately 15% held by the top ten. This clonotype appeared a few times. This receptor was taken from a man aged 18 to 30 who received the YFV17D yellow fever vaccine. The specimen was PBMCs, collected less than 6 days after the first yellow fever vaccination. This chain uses TRBV5-4 with TRBJ1-2; D possibly corresponds to TRBD1 (6 bases). CDR3 in amino acids: CASSWRGASHYGYTF. As DNA, the CDR3 is TGTGCCAGCAGCTGGCGGGGGGCATCGCACTATGGCTACACCTTC.